This TCR beta chain was observed in a study of breast tumors, draining lymph nodes, adjacent tissues. This CDR3 spans 15 amino acids. Germline loops: CDR1 SGHVS, CDR2 FNYEAQ. TCRdb re-called the multiplex PCR reads with MiXCR, one entry per CDR3 protein. The sample records fewer than 200,000 distinct CDR3 sequences, 25% to 40% being singletons. Axillary draining lymph nodes of breast cancer patients supplied the node samples. About this clonotype: A junction end diverges from the germline sequence, so it may reflect a read error.

The V gene is TRBV7-6, the J gene TRBJ1-4, with D perhaps matching TRBD1 (6 bases). The sample was axillary lymph node tissue. The sequence derives from a female donor with breast cancer. Some clones in this sample may be carry-over from other donors' samples. CDR3 sequence: CASSLAAGGGEKPFF. The CDR3 DNA is TGTGCCAGCAGCTTAGCAGCCGGGGGCGGGGAAAAACCGTTTTTT.